This entry features one TCR beta chain sequence. These data belong to a study of blood T cell repertoires in COVID-19. Sequencing used immunoSEQ multiplex PCR; TCRdb keeps in-frame clones, though not all of them. The sample includes approximately 130,000 clones, 85% to 90% of them seen just once. The CDR3 has 16 amino acids. Trimming took 4 bases from V and 3 from J, leaving 19 bases between them. Looked up from germline, CDR1 is SGHNT and CDR2 is YYREEE (reference sequence). The sequence derives from a human donor in a cohort sampled during active COVID-19. This chain joins TRBV5-4 and TRBJ2-5; TRBD2 might be the D (6 bases). Source material: peripheral blood. Written as DNA, the CDR3 is TGTGCCAGCAGCGCCGTACTAGCCCGAGGGGAAGAGACCCAGTACTTC. It codes for CASSAVLARGEETQYF.